The entry below gives a single T cell receptor (beta chain) sequence along with its context. The ends were cut back, 5 bases at V and 2 bases at J, with 6 bases in the middle. The CDR3 sequence is 12 residues long. Germline assignment: CDR1 SNHLY and CDR2 FYNNEI. Authors' data handling: Amplified reference gene primers provided the basis for estimating nucleated cell counts. The method was immunoSEQ multiplex PCR; TCRdb's version includes in-frame clones alone and lacks a portion of them. Clonal size and the V and J genes are those of that table, whereas D and trimming came from the DNA. The sample holds roughly 98,000 clones, almost 95% seen once. These data originate in a study of blood T cell repertoires in COVID-19. Study context: The United States, Italy and Spain provided the acute and convalescent COVID-19 samples. In each case, the material was cDNA or gDNA derived from T cells, B-cell-depleted T cells, or PBMCs.

This sequence was found in a woman aged 60-75 years with active COVID-19. V gene TRBV2 combines with J gene TRBJ1-1; no reliable D call. Input material: peripheral blood. This chain's CDR3 is CASSQANTEAFF. In nucleotides, the CDR3 is TGTGCCAGCAGTCAGGCCAACACTGAAGCTTTCTTT.